The clone carrying this TCR beta chain was observed at least ten times. Its antigen remains unidentified. The record originates from a study of T cells after posttransplantation cyclophosphamide. Findings of the study overall: Skin or GI-infiltrating T cells shared few TRB sequences with blood. Later post-transplant blood repertoires were often dominated by donor CD8+ memory clones. Recipient CMV seropositivity and CMV reactivation strongly tracked TRB clonality.

Only in-frame clones appear in the TCRdb table, and some are missing; sequencing was by immunoSEQ multiplex PCR. Listed for the sample are over 45,000 clones, none seen a single time. This CDR3 is built from 15 residues. With V trimmed by 5 bases and J by 1 base, 5 bases remained unmatched. Germline V lookup: CDR1 MDHEN, CDR2 SYDVKM. Material: PBMCs. This clonotype was sampled from a man aged 35-49 years in good health, CMV-negative, and a related stem cell transplant donor. The chain employs TRBV28 and TRBJ2-5; 9 nucleotides agree with TRBD1. The CDR3 nucleotides are TGTGCCAGCAGTGCCGGGACAGGGACCCAAGAGACCCAGTACTTC. Its translation is CASSAGTGTQETQYF.